This T cell receptor beta chain was retrieved from a study of blood T cell repertoires in COVID-19. Study-wide background: COVID-19 samples from acute and convalescent phases originated in the United States, Italy and Spain. Sample material is recorded as cDNA or gDNA derived from T cells, B-cell-depleted T cells, or PBMCs.

The CDR3 covers 15 residues. With V trimmed by 3 bases and J by 1 base, 4 bases remained unmatched. Per the germline V gene, CDR1 is KGHSH and CDR2 is LQKENI. To note about this clone: The same CDR3 is also encoded by other DNA sequences in this sample.

In the study's own analysis: How many nucleated cells were present was estimated from reference gene primer amplification. The data were produced by immunoSEQ multiplex PCR, yet TCRdb's version contains in-frame clones alone and is incomplete. V and J calls and clone size are copied from that table; D and trimming were computed from the DNA. The data show some 340,000 clones, 80% to 90% seen once. Sequences were obtained from peripheral blood. The clonotype originates from a man aged 30 to 45 with active or convalescent COVID-19. The chain uses TRBV18 and TRBJ1-1, with TRBD1 matching over 8 bases. The DNA for the CDR3 is TGTGCCAGCTCACCTCCGGGGACAGGGAACACTGAAGCTTTCTTT. Translation: CASSPPGTGNTEAFF.